Listed here is a single T cell receptor beta chain. These data originate in a study of blood T cell repertoires in COVID-19. Across the whole study: Acute and convalescent COVID-19 samples came from the United States, Italy and Spain. From T cells, B-cell-depleted T cells, or PBMCs came the material, which was cDNA or gDNA.

The CDR3 extends over 17 amino acids. Germline trimming cut 0 bases from V and 8 bases from J; bases unmatched to any gene: 12. CDR1 is SGHNT and CDR2 is YENEEA in the germline V gene. The assay was immunoSEQ multiplex PCR, and TCRdb's table has in-frame clones only and misses some. The sample shows over 150,000 clones, around 87% of them seen only once. The chain has TRBV11-3 and TRBJ2-1; 8 bases fit TRBD2. Sequences were obtained from peripheral blood. This TCR came from a woman aged 18-29 years who had recovered from COVID-19. CDR3 sequence reads: CASSLDSASGLGDEQFF. CDR3 coding DNA: TGTGCCAGCAGCTTAGATTCGGCTAGCGGGTTGGGGGATGAGCAGTTCTTC. The entire variable domain, with the rest obtained from reference TRBV11-3 and TRBJ2-1, is as follows: EAGVVQSPRYKIIEKKQPVAFWCNPISGHNTLYWYLQNLGQGPELLIRYENEEAVDDSQLPKDRFSAERLKGVDSTLKIQPAELGDSAVYLCASSLDSASGLGDEQFFGPGTRLTVL.